This T cell receptor beta chain was documented in a study of Ad26.COV2.S vaccination and SARS-CoV-2 variants (dated by TCRdb to the early 2020s). Study-wide context: Vaccine-arm donors came from COV1001, a multicentre, randomized, double-blind, placebo-controlled phase I-IIa trial of Ad26.COV2.S in healthy adults. Investigators did not know the trial group allocation while performing experiments and assessing outcomes. Trial participants were randomized into five groups of five: low-dose or high-dose Ad26.COV2.S given once or twice, or placebo on both occasions. A total of around 32 samples were included in the TCR-sequenced set, comprising some 20 Ad26.COV2.S vaccine recipients, 5 placebo recipients and 8 SARS-CoV-2 convalescent individuals. TCRbeta repertoire sequencing served as the tool for gauging how specific and how broad the SARS-CoV-2-reactive T cell receptors were following Ad26.COV2.S vaccination. Ad26.COV2.S was administered intramuscularly at a dose of 5x10^10 or 1x10^11 viral particles, either as one shot or as two shots given 56 days apart. General conclusions and limits of the study: Ad26.COV2.S recipients had higher spike-specific TCR breadth than placebo recipients (P = 0.0014). Comparable non-spike TCR breadth was observed between vaccine and placebo recipients, consistent with only spike being contained in the vaccine. The study lacked the statistical power to compare responses across vaccine doses or regimens. According to the authors, total T cell responses may have been underestimated by the TCR breadth and depth analyses. Substantial breadth of spike-specific CD8+ and CD4+ T cell responses was reported after vaccination.

For this clone: Its recognized antigen is unknown. No per-base quality is available; no much larger clone lies one base away.

The immunoSEQ Assay was the method used to sequence TCRbeta CDR3 regions. After extraction, genomic DNA underwent amplification by bias-controlled multiplex PCR, followed by high-throughput sequencing. Per the source publication's procedure: To quantify the absolute abundance of every unique TCRbeta CDR3 region, sequences were collapsed and filtered. T cell fraction was estimated by normalizing TCRbeta template counts to usable DNA, which was measured by amplifying reference genes present in all nucleated cells. Repertoire TCRs were annotated as SARS-CoV-2-specific when V gene, CDR3 amino acid sequence and J gene were exactly matched to a known reactive TCR set. The reference SARS-CoV-2 TCR set was obtained from MIRA and was filtered for enrichment in COVID-19-positive ImmuneCODE repertoires, whereby public or cross-reactive TCRs were removed. Drawing on the MIRA antigens, annotated TCRs were analysed further at the level of specific ORF or position within ORF. Breadth was defined as annotated unique rearrangements over total unique productive rearrangements; depth was the summed frequency of those rearrangements. Group comparisons of TCR breadth used two-sided Wilcoxon rank-sum tests. The table comes from immuneACCESS by way of TCRdb, which keeps in-frame sequences with V and J called. Part of the clones is missing from these tables; in studies checked, under half for an unresolved V gene and the rest for unknown reasons. The V and J calls and clone size come from that table; D and trimming were worked out from the DNA. This sample is represented by hundreds of thousands of clones; 80% to 90% of them were singletons. Approximately 11% of the sample lies in the top ten.

Explained via the paper, the treatment or condition label denotes: some 19 received Ad26.COV2.S at low or high dose, single or two shots; roughly five received placebo; per-sample allocation not given. Repertoires of vaccine and placebo recipients were sequenced from samples taken on day 63 after the first injection. Cohort 1b enrolled 25 to 30 adults aged 18-55 years at a single site in Boston, USA, between 29 July and 7 August 2020. Ad26.COV2.S was a replication-incompetent adenovirus type 26 vector expressing a prefusion-stabilized SARS-CoV-2 spike protein from the original Wuhan strain. The specimen was peripheral blood, collected in a trial of Ad26.COV2.S vaccine versus placebo. The TCR sequence derives from a person aged 18 to 65 who received the Ad26.COV2.S COVID-19 vaccine or a placebo.

The CDR3 is CASSIPSGGYNEQFF. The DNA reads as follows: TGTGCCAGTAGTATTCCTAGCGGGGGTTACAATGAGCAGTTCTTC. In this chain, TRBV19 is recombined with TRBJ2-1; the central 10 bases match TRBD2. Trimming removed 3 bases from V and 4 bases from J; the gene matches leave 3 bases unexplained. Including cysteine and phenylalanine, the CDR3 has 15 amino acids. The kept DNA is CDR3 alone, 45 bases in frame from the first base. CDR1 and CDR2 (LNHDA, SQIVND) derive from the germline V gene (reference sequence).